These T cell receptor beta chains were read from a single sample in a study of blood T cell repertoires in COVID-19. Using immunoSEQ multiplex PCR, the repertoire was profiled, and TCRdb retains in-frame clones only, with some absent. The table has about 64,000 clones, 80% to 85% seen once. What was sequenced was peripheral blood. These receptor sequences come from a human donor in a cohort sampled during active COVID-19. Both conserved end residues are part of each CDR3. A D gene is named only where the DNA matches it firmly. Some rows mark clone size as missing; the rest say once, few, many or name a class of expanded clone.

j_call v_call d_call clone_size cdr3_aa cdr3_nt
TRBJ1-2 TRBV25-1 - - CASSEAGDYGYTF TGTGCCAGCAGTGAGGCGGGGGACTATGGCTACACCTTC
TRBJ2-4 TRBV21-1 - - CASSNQGGLAKNIQYF TGTGCCAGCAGCAACCAGGGGGGACTGGCCAAAAACATTCAGTACTTC
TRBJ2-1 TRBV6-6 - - CASSYSTGNEQFF TGTGCCAGCAGTTACTCAACCGGCAATGAGCAGTTCTTC
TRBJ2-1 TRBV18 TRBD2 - CASSVREGGEQFF TGTGCCAGCTCCGTTCGGGAGGGGGGCGAGCAGTTCTTC
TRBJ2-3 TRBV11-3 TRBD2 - CASSLSRPGTTADTQYF TGTGCCAGCAGCTTATCCCGCCCCGGGACTACCGCAGATACGCAGTATTTT
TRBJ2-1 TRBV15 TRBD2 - CATSALGRGGYNEQFF TGTGCCACCAGCGCCTTGGGGCGGGGGGGTTACAATGAGCAGTTCTTC
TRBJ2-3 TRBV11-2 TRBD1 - CASSPRRTGTVADTQYF TGTGCCAGCAGCCCCCGCCGTACCGGGACAGTCGCAGATACGCAGTATTTT
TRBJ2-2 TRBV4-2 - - CASSQDRNTGELFF TGTGCCAGCAGCCAAGACAGGAACACCGGGGAGCTGTTTTTT
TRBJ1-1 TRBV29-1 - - CSVSGDTEAFF TGCAGCGTTTCAGGGGACACTGAAGCTTTCTTT
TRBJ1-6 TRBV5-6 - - CASSLLEAFGISPLHF TGTGCCAGCAGCTTGTTAGAGGCTTTTGGAATTTCACCCCTCCACTTT
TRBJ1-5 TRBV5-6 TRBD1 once CASSTRDRAPFEPQHF TGTGCCAGCAGCACCCGGGACAGGGCCCCGTTTGAGCCCCAGCATTTT
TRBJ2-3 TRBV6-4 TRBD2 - CASSLSLTSGGTDTQYF TGTGCCAGCAGCCTATCCCTTACTAGCGGGGGTACAGATACGCAGTATTTT
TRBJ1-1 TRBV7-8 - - CASSLWRGSEAFF TGTGCCAGCAGCTTGTGGCGGGGGTCTGAAGCTTTCTTT
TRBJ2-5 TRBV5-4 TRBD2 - CASSPGTSQDQYF TGTGCCAGCAGCCCCGGGACTAGCCAGGACCAGTACTTC
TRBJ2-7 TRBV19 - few CASSTPSAEQYF TGTGCCAGTAGTACCCCTAGCGCCGAGCAGTACTTC
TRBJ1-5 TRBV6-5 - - CASSYSQRGGQPQHF TGTGCCAGCAGTTACAGCCAGCGGGGCGGTCAGCCCCAGCATTTT
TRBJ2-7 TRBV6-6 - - CAAGGQGPTYEQYF TGTGCCGCCGGGGGGCAGGGCCCGACCTACGAGCAGTACTTC
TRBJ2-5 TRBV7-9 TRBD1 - CASRASGQAEETQYF TGTGCCAGCCGAGCCTCGGGACAGGCCGAAGAGACCCAGTACTTC
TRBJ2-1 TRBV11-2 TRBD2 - CASSFLSGRNDEQFF TGTGCCAGCAGCTTCCTTAGCGGGAGGAACGATGAGCAGTTCTTC
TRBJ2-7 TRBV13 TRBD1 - CASSSPRDRARGNYEQYF TGTGCCAGCAGCTCCCCCCGGGACAGGGCCAGAGGTAACTACGAGCAGTACTTC
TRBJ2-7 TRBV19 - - CASSPTGAGGGSYEQYF TGTGCCAGTAGTCCTACGGGGGCCGGCGGGGGATCCTACGAGCAGTACTTC
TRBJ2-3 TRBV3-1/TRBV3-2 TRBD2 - CASSQGGNLAGRLTDTQYF TGTGCCAGCAGCCAAGGGGGGAATCTAGCGGGGCGCCTTACAGATACGCAGTATTTT
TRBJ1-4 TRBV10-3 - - CATRRTATNEKLFF TGTGCCACCCGACGGACTGCAACTAATGAAAAACTGTTTTTT
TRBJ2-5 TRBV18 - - CASSPLTRETQYF TGTGCCAGCTCACCACTGACTCGGGAGACCCAGTACTTC
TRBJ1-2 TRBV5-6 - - CASSLYNDYGYTF TGTGCCAGCAGCTTGTATAATGACTATGGCTACACCTTC
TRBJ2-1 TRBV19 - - CASSIQGVIPANEQFF TGTGCCAGTAGTATACAAGGGGTCATACCGGCCAATGAGCAGTTCTTC
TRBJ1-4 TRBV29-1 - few CSAQKTTNEKLFF TGCAGCGCGCAGAAAACAACTAATGAAAAACTGTTTTTT
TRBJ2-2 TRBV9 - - CASTRVATTGELFF TGTGCCAGCACCCGGGTAGCTACAACCGGGGAGCTGTTTTTT
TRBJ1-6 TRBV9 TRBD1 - CASSSWTGGNSPLHF TGTGCCAGCAGCTCCTGGACAGGTGGGAATTCACCCCTCCACTTT
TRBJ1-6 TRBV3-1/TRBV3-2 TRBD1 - CASSLDRRGSPLHF TGTGCCAGCAGCCTGGACAGGCGAGGTTCACCCCTCCACTTT
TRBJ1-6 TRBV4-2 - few CASSQDGQGRGSPLHF TGTGCCAGCAGCCAAGATGGTCAGGGAAGAGGTTCACCCCTCCACTTT
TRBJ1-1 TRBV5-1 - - CASSLEGHKNLAFF TGCGCCAGCAGCTTGGAGGGACACAAAAACCTGGCTTTCTTT
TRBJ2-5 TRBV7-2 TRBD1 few CASSGSGTVQETQYF TGTGCCAGCAGCGGCTCCGGGACAGTCCAAGAGACCCAGTACTTC
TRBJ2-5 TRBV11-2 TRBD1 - CASSPDRGISQETQYF TGTGCCAGCAGCCCGGACAGGGGTATCTCGCAAGAGACCCAGTACTTC
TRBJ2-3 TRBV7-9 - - CASSPRPGTTDTQYF TGTGCCAGCAGCCCGAGGCCGGGTACCACAGATACGCAGTATTTT
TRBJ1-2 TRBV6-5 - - CASSYRSGSPRGYTF TGTGCCAGCAGTTACCGGTCAGGGTCACCGAGAGGCTACACCTTC
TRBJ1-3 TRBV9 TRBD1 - CASSIFSGGSGNTIYF TGTGCCAGCAGCATATTCTCAGGGGGCTCTGGAAACACCATATATTTT
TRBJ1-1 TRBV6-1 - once CASSEPGRMNTEAFF TGTGCCAGCAGTGAACCCGGGAGAATGAACACTGAAGCTTTCTTT
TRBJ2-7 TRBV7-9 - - CASSRGDSTSYEQYF TGTGCCAGCAGCAGGGGGGACTCAACCTCCTACGAGCAGTACTTC
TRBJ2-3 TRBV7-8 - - CASSSWGVSTDTQYF TGTGCCAGCAGCTCTTGGGGAGTCAGCACAGATACGCAGTATTTT
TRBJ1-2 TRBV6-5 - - CASRQGPDYGYTF TGTGCCAGCAGACAGGGCCCTGACTATGGCTACACCTTC
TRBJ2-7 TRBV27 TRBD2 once CASRPGGSGLYEQYF TGTGCCAGCAGGCCGGGGGGTAGCGGACTCTACGAGCAGTACTTC
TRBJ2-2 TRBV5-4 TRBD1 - CASSTTTGVGTGELFF TGTGCCAGCAGCACGACGACAGGGGTGGGAACCGGGGAGCTGTTTTTT
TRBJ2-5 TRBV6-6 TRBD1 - CATSGTAETQYF TGTGCCACTTCCGGGACAGCAGAGACCCAGTACTTC
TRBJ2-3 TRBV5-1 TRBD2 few CASSLEGLSGGRTDTQYF TGCGCCAGCAGCTTGGAGGGCCTCAGCGGGGGGAGGACAGATACGCAGTATTTT
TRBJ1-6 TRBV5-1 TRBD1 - CASSPGQGAIRSPLHF TGCGCCAGCAGCCCGGGACAGGGGGCTATTCGTTCACCCCTCCACTTT
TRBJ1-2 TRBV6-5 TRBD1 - CASSSFGTEIYGYTF TGTGCCAGCAGTTCGTTTGGGACAGAGATCTATGGCTACACCTTC
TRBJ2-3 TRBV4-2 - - CASSQANGDTDTQYF TGTGCCAGCAGCCAAGCTAACGGGGACACAGATACGCAGTATTTT
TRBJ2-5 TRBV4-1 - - CASSQVGLPAGETQYF TGCGCCAGCAGCCAAGTAGGGCTCCCCGCGGGGGAGACCCAGTACTTC
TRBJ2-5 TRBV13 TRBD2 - CASSTWGLAGALQETQYF TGTGCCAGCAGCACTTGGGGACTAGCGGGGGCCCTCCAAGAGACCCAGTACTTC